This TCR beta chain is drawn from a study of blood T cell repertoires in COVID-19. Turning to the study itself: The United States, Italy and Spain provided the acute and convalescent COVID-19 samples. T cells, B-cell-depleted T cells, or PBMCs provided the cDNA or gDNA that served as material.

CDR1 and CDR2 from the germline V gene are SGHNT and YYREEE (reference sequence). The length of the CDR3 is 15 residues. The V end was cut by 7 bases, the J end by 6 bases, with 23 bases between. Methods used by the authors: Estimation of nucleated cell counts was performed using reference gene primer amplification. The data were produced by immunoSEQ multiplex PCR, yet TCRdb's version contains in-frame clones alone and is incomplete. V and J calls plus clone size are reproduced from that table; the DNA served to infer D and trimming. The table lists over 250,000 clones, 85% to 90% of them singletons.

The sequencing input was peripheral blood. This receptor was taken from a human donor in a cohort sampled during active COVID-19. The chain has TRBV5-4 and TRBJ2-7, with D perhaps TRBD1 (5 bases). DNA for the CDR3: TGTGCCAGCGGGGCCGGGCTCGCTCTGGGGTCCGAGCAGTACTTC. Protein: CASGAGLALGSEQYF.